Listed here are 23 T cell receptor beta chains from one sample, sequenced in a study of cytomegalovirus exposure and HLA in healthy donors. 60 Vbeta and 13 Jbeta primers were used in PCR. Using immunoSEQ multiplex PCR, the repertoire was profiled, and TCRdb retains in-frame clones only, with some absent. Of more than 90,000 clones in the sample, 70% were seen once. Sequencing was performed on PBMCs. The receptors stem from a man between 25 and 39 years old in good health and CMV-seropositive.

The V call is TRBV28, the J call TRBJ2-2; TRBD1 agrees at 8 bases. Germline-derived CDR1 and CDR2 are MDHEN and SYDVKM. The junction had 8 bases not matched to a gene; V was cut back by 6 bases and J by 5 bases. The CDR3 extends over 15 amino acids. The CDR3 DNA sequence: TGTGCCAGCAGCCTGGGACAGGCCTTAACCGGGGAGCTGTTTTTT. As protein: CASSLGQALTGELFF. The complete variable domain, with remaining parts taken from reference TRBV28 and TRBJ2-2, reads DVKVTQSSRYLVKRTGEKVFLECVQDMDHENMFWYRQDPGLGLRLIYFSYDVKMKEKGDIPEGYSVSREKKERFSLILESASTNQTSMYLCASSLGQALTGELFFGEGSRLTVL.

The V call is TRBV30, the J call TRBJ2-5, with D possibly matching TRBD1 (6 bases). V lost 3 bases to trimming and J lost 1 base, with 12 bases between them. The CDR3 sequence is 14 residues long. Germline V gene sequence: CDR1 GTSNPN, CDR2 SVGIG (reference sequence). CDR3 sequence (DNA): TGTGCCTGGAGGGGCAGGGGAATCCAAGAGACCCAGTACTTC. It is translated as CAWRGRGIQETQYF.

The chain combines TRBV6-5 with TRBJ1-3, with D possibly matching TRBD1 (6 bases). The CDR3 sequence is 15 residues long. Germline V gene sequence: CDR1 MNHEY, CDR2 SVGAGI. V was clipped by 6 bases and J by 6 bases, with 18 bases between them. This CDR3 reads CASSVSARGENTIYF. As DNA, the CDR3 is TGTGCCAGCAGCGTGTCGGCCAGGGGAGAAAACACCATATATTTT.

The chain carries TRBV2 and TRBJ2-5; 7 nucleotides align to TRBD2. Looked up from germline, CDR1 is SNHLY and CDR2 is FYNNEI. Trimming took 6 bases from V and 5 from J; bases not matched to a gene: 3. There are 12 residues in the CDR3. CDR3 protein: CASRGLGETQYF. The CDR3 DNA reads as TGTGCCAGCAGAGGACTAGGGGAGACCCAGTACTTC.

This chain joins TRBV10-3 and TRBJ2-3; 9 nucleotides agree with TRBD2. V was pared by 7 bases and J by 3 bases, with 8 bases of the junction left unmatched. The germline gives CDR1 ENHRY, CDR2 SYGVKD. The CDR3 extends over 15 amino acids. The CDR3 loop is CAINVSGRRTDTQYF. The DNA for the CDR3 is TGTGCCATCAATGTAAGCGGGAGGCGGACAGATACGCAGTATTTT.

The chain couples TRBV5-6 to TRBJ2-3; tentatively, D is TRBD1 (7 bases). Trimming cost V 1 base and J 3 bases, with 15 bases left between them. Germline lookup yields CDR1 SGHDT and CDR2 YYEEEE. This CDR3 is 16 amino acids long. CDR3 protein: CASSLLAGGPTDTQYF. CDR3 nucleotides: TGTGCCAGCAGCTTGCTAGCAGGGGGGCCGACAGATACGCAGTATTTT. The full variable domain, in which reference TRBV5-6 and TRBJ2-3 provide the parts outside the CDR3, is DAGVTQSPTHLIKTRGQQVTLRCSPKSGHDTVSWYQQALGQGPQFIFQYYEEEERQRGNFPDRFSGHQFPNYSSELNVNALLLGDSALYLCASSLLAGGPTDTQYFGPGTRLTVL.

This chain uses TRBV18 with TRBJ1-1; no reliable D call. The CDR3 totals 15 residues. The germline V gene encodes CDR1 KGHSH and CDR2 LQKENI. Trimming cost V 0 bases and J 1 base, with 9 bases left between them. The CDR3, as DNA: TGTGCCAGCTCACCACCGAAGGGAGGGAACACTGAAGCTTTCTTT. Translating it yields CASSPPKGGNTEAFF.

The chain combines TRBV7-3 with TRBJ2-3, with 7 nucleotides matching TRBD2. CDR3 size: 14 residues. Germline CDR1 and CDR2: SGHTA and FQGTGA. V lost 5 bases to trimming and J lost 4 bases; unmatched junction nucleotides: 6. CDR3 bases: TGTGCCAGCAGCCGCGGGGGTTGGGCAGATACGCAGTATTTT. Amino acids: CASSRGGWADTQYF.

Here the CDR3 DNA reads TGTGCCAGTAGTATACCCCGAGTCAACACCGGGGAGCTGTTTTTT. Its protein is CASSIPRVNTGELFF. The V call is TRBV19, the J call TRBJ2-2; D not certain. There are 15 residues in the CDR3. CDR1 is LNHDA, CDR2 SQIVND, per germline (reference sequence). Trimming left V 2 bases short and J 2 bases short, with 9 bases between.

J is TRBJ1-1 and V is TRBV7-8, with 8 bases fitting TRBD1. The CDR3 runs 15 residues. The germline V gene encodes CDR1 SGHVS and CDR2 FQNEAQ. V lost 2 bases and J lost 6; bases outside the gene matches: 8. The CDR3: CASSLTRLDRAEAFF. For the CDR3, the DNA is TGTGCCAGCAGCTTAACTAGATTGGACAGGGCTGAAGCTTTCTTT.

The chain joins TRBV7-2 to TRBJ1-2; 7 bases match TRBD1. V was clipped by 8 bases and J by 3 bases; unmatched bases: 9. Per the germline V gene, CDR1 is SGHTA and CDR2 is FQGNSA. The CDR3 consists of 14 residues. In DNA form, the CDR3 reads TGTGCCAGCCGGACAGGTTACACGGACTATGGCTACACCTTC. Its protein is CASRTGYTDYGYTF. The whole variable domain, remainder taken from reference TRBV7-2 and TRBJ1-2, is GAGVSQSPSNKVTEKGKDVELRCDPISGHTALYWYRQSLGQGLEFLIYFQGNSAPDKSGLPSDRFSAERTGGSVSTLTIQRTQQEDSAVYLCASRTGYTDYGYTFGSGTRLTVV.

The rearrangement joins TRBV6-5 to TRBJ1-2; D is uncertain. There are 13 residues in the CDR3. V gave up 5 bases and J gave up 5 bases, with 12 bases separating them. CDR1 MNHEY and CDR2 SVGAGI come from the germline V gene. The CDR3 is CASSDPGLYGYTF. For the CDR3, the DNA is TGTGCCAGCAGTGACCCCGGGTTATATGGCTACACCTTC.

The chain has TRBV6-8 and TRBJ2-3; maybe TRBD1 (6 bases). There are 15 residues in the CDR3. Trimming stripped 3 bases from V and 1 base from J, with 11 bases between. The germline gives CDR1 MNHGY, CDR2 SAAAGT. The CDR3 sequence is CASSYGGRGTDTQYF. As DNA, the CDR3 is TGTGCCAGCAGTTATGGGGGCAGGGGCACAGATACGCAGTATTTT.

V and J are TRBV7-6 and TRBJ2-2; no clear D. Germline values: CDR1 SGHVS, CDR2 FNYEAQ. The CDR3 has 13 residues. V lost 3 bases and J lost 5, with 7 bases in between. The CDR3 DNA reads as TGTGCCAGCAGCTTTGGCAGGACCGGGGAGCTGTTTTTT. It specifies CASSFGRTGELFF.

V and J are TRBV9 and TRBJ1-2; the D gene is possibly TRBD1 (5 bases). The germline CDR1 and CDR2 sequences are SGDLS and YYNGEE. The CDR3 runs 16 residues. Trimming removed 4 bases at V and 5 bases at J, with 21 bases between. The CDR3 loop reads CASSPPGGRGGYGYTF. For the CDR3, the DNA is TGTGCCAGCAGCCCTCCCGGTGGGAGGGGCGGTTATGGCTACACCTTC.

The chain joins TRBV5-6 to TRBJ2-4; 7 positions match TRBD1. Germline V lookup: CDR1 SGHDT, CDR2 YYEEEE. The CDR3 is 13 amino acids. V shed 7 bases, J shed 5 bases, and the junction held 6 bases outside the gene matches. For the CDR3, the DNA is TGTGCCAGCTCGAGGCAGGGGGAAAACATTCAGTACTTC. Encoded protein: CASSRQGENIQYF.

The chain couples TRBV18 to TRBJ2-5; D possibly corresponds to TRBD1 (5 bases). CDR3 size: 11 residues. Germline CDR1 reads KGHSH; CDR2 reads LQKENI. V was clipped by 8 bases and J by 2 bases, with 6 bases between them. CDR3 sequence reads: CASRQQETQYF. CDR3 nucleotides: TGTGCCAGCCGACAGCAAGAGACCCAGTACTTC.

The chain couples TRBV18 to TRBJ2-5, with D possibly being TRBD2 (6 bases). From germline, CDR1 is KGHSH and CDR2 LQKENI. This CDR3 region has 14 residues. V dropped 0 bases and J dropped 5 bases, with 10 bases sitting between them. As DNA, the CDR3 is TGTGCCAGCTCACCACCGGAGGGTTCGGAGACCCAGTACTTC. Its protein is CASSPPEGSETQYF.

This clone was counted only a few times. The chain employs TRBV23-1 and TRBJ2-7; 8 bases are shared with TRBD1. TRBV23-1 carries the ORF label, with uncertain function. This CDR3 spans 15 amino acids. The J segment lost 2 bases and the V segment lost 1 base, leaving 4 bases of the junction unmatched. Here the CDR3 DNA reads TGCGCCAGCAGTCAATGGGACAGGCGGGCCTACGAGCAGTACGTC. Translated: CASSQWDRRAYEQYV.

This rearrangement joins TRBV11-2 to TRBJ1-2; D is uncertain. The CDR3 runs 14 residues. V was shortened by 4 bases and J by 4 bases, with 13 bases between the two germline ends. Looked up from germline, CDR1 is SGHAT and CDR2 is FQNNGV. CDR3 DNA: TGTGCCAGCAGCTCTCGAGGGTCGGGCTATGGCTACACCTTC. It codes for CASSSRGSGYGYTF.

The chain recombines TRBV19 with TRBJ1-4, with D perhaps matching TRBD1 (5 bases). V was cut by 7 bases and J by 0 bases, with 18 bases left in between. The CDR3 contains 17 residues. From germline, CDR1 is LNHDA and CDR2 SQIVND (reference sequence). In DNA form, the CDR3 reads TGTGCCAGTATTGTACGAACAGACAGCGCAACTAATGAAAAACTGTTTTTT. This sequence encodes CASIVRTDSATNEKLFF.

CDR3: CASSLWGQGALGYTF. DNA for the CDR3: TGTGCCAGCAGTTTATGGGGACAGGGGGCGTTAGGCTACACCTTC. The rearrangement joins TRBV27 to TRBJ1-2, with 12 bases matching TRBD1. J gave up 8 bases and V 1 base, and 5 bases lay outside the gene matches. Germline loops: CDR1 MNHEY, CDR2 SMNVEV (reference sequence). The CDR3 is 15 amino acids.

The chain couples TRBV23-1 to TRBJ2-7; TRBD2 matches 8 bases. TRBV23-1 is noted as an ORF with a role that remains uncertain. V dropped 2 bases and J dropped 5; count of bases not matched to a gene: 8. The CDR3 totals 15 residues. The CDR3 sequence is CASSQQREKANEQYV. The CDR3 bases are TGCGCCAGCAGTCAACAGCGGGAGAAAGCTAACGAGCAGTACGTC.